One sample yielded the 9 T cell receptor beta chains listed below, sequenced in a study of identical twins. From the 5' RACE reads, TCRdb called clonotypes with MiXCR, one entry per CDR3 protein. This sample has hundreds of thousands of distinct CDR3 sequences; approximately 7.3% occur once, and the top ten carry around 5%. These sequences were also reported in another study, on yellow fever vaccine responses in identical twins.

Sequenced: CD8+ T cells sorted from blood. The receptors shown here come from a woman under 30 in good health.

This clonotype has more than one count but fewer than ten. V is TRBV7-9 and J is TRBJ2-1; maybe TRBD2 (7 bases). Germline CDR1 is SEHNR and CDR2 is FQNEAQ (reference sequence). The CDR3 sequence is 15 residues long. Trimming pared 4 bases from V and 8 bases from J, leaving 18 bases between. The CDR3 nucleotides are TGTGCCAGCAGCTCAGGACTAGGGGCAGGGGATGAGCAGTTCTTC. As protein: CASSSGLGAGDEQFF.

As regards this clonotype: Germline and junction disagree at one end, which may indicate a read error. This chain links TRBV29-1 with TRBJ2-1; tentatively, D is TRBD1 (5 bases). In germline, CDR1 is SQVTM, CDR2 ANQGSEA. The CDR3 sequence is 15 residues long. The CDR3 region is CSVEDLGQGVPEQFF. Written as DNA, the CDR3 is TGCAGCGTGGAAGATTTGGGGCAGGGTGTGCCCGAGCAGTTCTTC.

This clonotype was observed a handful of times. The gene calls are TRBV27 and TRBJ2-7, with no clear D. From germline, CDR1 is MNHEY and CDR2 SMNVEV (reference sequence). Trimming took off 7 bases at V and 9 bases at J, with 19 bases between the two ends. This CDR3 comprises 13 residues. CDR3 sequence (DNA): TGTGCCAGCATGTCCGTCGGAGCCGGCGGGCAGTACTTC. Amino acid sequence: CASMSVGAGGQYF.

J is TRBJ2-1 and V is TRBV6-5, with TRBD2 as a possible D gene (6 bases). Germline V gene data show CDR1 as MNHEY and CDR2 as SVGAGI. The CDR3 is made up of 14 amino acids. The V and J ends lost 2 bases and 4 bases respectively, with 9 bases between them. CDR3 residues: CASSYGGQYNEQFF. The CDR3 DNA reads TGTGCCAGCAGTTACGGAGGGCAATACAATGAGCAGTTCTTC.

In DNA, the CDR3 is TGTGCCAGCAGCTTTGGGGCGTACACTGAAGCTTTCTTT. It codes for CASSFGAYTEAFF. This rearrangement joins TRBV11-2 to TRBJ1-1; D may be TRBD1 (5 bases). Trimming removed 3 bases from V and 3 bases from J, with 8 bases in between. Germline-derived CDR1 and CDR2 are SGHAT and FQNNGV. The CDR3 spans 13 residues. Full variable domain (outside the CDR3, taken from reference TRBV11-2 and TRBJ1-1): EAGVAQSPRYKIIEKRQSVAFWCNPISGHATLYWYQQILGQGPKLLIQFQNNGVVDDSQLPKDRFSAERLKGVDSTLKIQPAKLEDSAVYLCASSFGAYTEAFFGQGTRLTVV.

The chain has TRBV10-2 and TRBJ2-7; 8 nucleotides align to TRBD1. The CDR3 sequence is 15 residues long. Germline trimming cut 2 bases from V and 5 bases from J; bases unmatched to any gene: 8. Per germline, CDR1 WSHSY and CDR2 SAAADI. The CDR3 sequence is CASSEPRDRRNEQYF. CDR3 in DNA: TGCGCCAGCAGTGAGCCCCGGGACAGGAGAAACGAGCAGTACTTC.

This clonotype was seen at least ten times. The rearrangement links TRBV15 to TRBJ2-2; unclear D gene. CDR3 length equals 14 residues. The V end lost 3 bases, the J end lost 6 bases, and 11 bases lay between the germline ends. In germline, CDR1 is LNHNV, CDR2 YYDKDF (reference sequence). The CDR3 here is CATSSGPFAGELFF. The CDR3 DNA reads as TGTGCCACCAGCAGTGGACCGTTCGCCGGGGAGCTGTTTTTT.

In its sample, this clonotype was seen a few times. The chain employs TRBV29-1 and TRBJ1-1; D ambiguous. CDR3 size: 11 residues. The V gene lost 2 bases and the J gene lost 7 bases, with 8 bases spanning the gap. Looked up from germline, CDR1 is SQVTM and CDR2 is ANQGSEA. The CDR3 is CSVERTFEAFF. The CDR3 DNA reads as TGCAGCGTTGAAAGGACGTTTGAAGCTTTCTTT.

This clonotype was detected ten times or more. The V gene is TRBV11-2, the J gene TRBJ1-2, with 7 positions matching TRBD1. CDR1 is SGHAT, CDR2 FQNNGV, per germline. The CDR3 consists of 15 residues. With 5 bases clipped from V and 3 bases from J, the junction kept 9 bases outside the gene matches. In nucleotides, the CDR3 is TGTGCCAGCAGCAGTGGGATAGGGGGCGACTATGGCTACACCTTC. Translating gives CASSSGIGGDYGYTF.